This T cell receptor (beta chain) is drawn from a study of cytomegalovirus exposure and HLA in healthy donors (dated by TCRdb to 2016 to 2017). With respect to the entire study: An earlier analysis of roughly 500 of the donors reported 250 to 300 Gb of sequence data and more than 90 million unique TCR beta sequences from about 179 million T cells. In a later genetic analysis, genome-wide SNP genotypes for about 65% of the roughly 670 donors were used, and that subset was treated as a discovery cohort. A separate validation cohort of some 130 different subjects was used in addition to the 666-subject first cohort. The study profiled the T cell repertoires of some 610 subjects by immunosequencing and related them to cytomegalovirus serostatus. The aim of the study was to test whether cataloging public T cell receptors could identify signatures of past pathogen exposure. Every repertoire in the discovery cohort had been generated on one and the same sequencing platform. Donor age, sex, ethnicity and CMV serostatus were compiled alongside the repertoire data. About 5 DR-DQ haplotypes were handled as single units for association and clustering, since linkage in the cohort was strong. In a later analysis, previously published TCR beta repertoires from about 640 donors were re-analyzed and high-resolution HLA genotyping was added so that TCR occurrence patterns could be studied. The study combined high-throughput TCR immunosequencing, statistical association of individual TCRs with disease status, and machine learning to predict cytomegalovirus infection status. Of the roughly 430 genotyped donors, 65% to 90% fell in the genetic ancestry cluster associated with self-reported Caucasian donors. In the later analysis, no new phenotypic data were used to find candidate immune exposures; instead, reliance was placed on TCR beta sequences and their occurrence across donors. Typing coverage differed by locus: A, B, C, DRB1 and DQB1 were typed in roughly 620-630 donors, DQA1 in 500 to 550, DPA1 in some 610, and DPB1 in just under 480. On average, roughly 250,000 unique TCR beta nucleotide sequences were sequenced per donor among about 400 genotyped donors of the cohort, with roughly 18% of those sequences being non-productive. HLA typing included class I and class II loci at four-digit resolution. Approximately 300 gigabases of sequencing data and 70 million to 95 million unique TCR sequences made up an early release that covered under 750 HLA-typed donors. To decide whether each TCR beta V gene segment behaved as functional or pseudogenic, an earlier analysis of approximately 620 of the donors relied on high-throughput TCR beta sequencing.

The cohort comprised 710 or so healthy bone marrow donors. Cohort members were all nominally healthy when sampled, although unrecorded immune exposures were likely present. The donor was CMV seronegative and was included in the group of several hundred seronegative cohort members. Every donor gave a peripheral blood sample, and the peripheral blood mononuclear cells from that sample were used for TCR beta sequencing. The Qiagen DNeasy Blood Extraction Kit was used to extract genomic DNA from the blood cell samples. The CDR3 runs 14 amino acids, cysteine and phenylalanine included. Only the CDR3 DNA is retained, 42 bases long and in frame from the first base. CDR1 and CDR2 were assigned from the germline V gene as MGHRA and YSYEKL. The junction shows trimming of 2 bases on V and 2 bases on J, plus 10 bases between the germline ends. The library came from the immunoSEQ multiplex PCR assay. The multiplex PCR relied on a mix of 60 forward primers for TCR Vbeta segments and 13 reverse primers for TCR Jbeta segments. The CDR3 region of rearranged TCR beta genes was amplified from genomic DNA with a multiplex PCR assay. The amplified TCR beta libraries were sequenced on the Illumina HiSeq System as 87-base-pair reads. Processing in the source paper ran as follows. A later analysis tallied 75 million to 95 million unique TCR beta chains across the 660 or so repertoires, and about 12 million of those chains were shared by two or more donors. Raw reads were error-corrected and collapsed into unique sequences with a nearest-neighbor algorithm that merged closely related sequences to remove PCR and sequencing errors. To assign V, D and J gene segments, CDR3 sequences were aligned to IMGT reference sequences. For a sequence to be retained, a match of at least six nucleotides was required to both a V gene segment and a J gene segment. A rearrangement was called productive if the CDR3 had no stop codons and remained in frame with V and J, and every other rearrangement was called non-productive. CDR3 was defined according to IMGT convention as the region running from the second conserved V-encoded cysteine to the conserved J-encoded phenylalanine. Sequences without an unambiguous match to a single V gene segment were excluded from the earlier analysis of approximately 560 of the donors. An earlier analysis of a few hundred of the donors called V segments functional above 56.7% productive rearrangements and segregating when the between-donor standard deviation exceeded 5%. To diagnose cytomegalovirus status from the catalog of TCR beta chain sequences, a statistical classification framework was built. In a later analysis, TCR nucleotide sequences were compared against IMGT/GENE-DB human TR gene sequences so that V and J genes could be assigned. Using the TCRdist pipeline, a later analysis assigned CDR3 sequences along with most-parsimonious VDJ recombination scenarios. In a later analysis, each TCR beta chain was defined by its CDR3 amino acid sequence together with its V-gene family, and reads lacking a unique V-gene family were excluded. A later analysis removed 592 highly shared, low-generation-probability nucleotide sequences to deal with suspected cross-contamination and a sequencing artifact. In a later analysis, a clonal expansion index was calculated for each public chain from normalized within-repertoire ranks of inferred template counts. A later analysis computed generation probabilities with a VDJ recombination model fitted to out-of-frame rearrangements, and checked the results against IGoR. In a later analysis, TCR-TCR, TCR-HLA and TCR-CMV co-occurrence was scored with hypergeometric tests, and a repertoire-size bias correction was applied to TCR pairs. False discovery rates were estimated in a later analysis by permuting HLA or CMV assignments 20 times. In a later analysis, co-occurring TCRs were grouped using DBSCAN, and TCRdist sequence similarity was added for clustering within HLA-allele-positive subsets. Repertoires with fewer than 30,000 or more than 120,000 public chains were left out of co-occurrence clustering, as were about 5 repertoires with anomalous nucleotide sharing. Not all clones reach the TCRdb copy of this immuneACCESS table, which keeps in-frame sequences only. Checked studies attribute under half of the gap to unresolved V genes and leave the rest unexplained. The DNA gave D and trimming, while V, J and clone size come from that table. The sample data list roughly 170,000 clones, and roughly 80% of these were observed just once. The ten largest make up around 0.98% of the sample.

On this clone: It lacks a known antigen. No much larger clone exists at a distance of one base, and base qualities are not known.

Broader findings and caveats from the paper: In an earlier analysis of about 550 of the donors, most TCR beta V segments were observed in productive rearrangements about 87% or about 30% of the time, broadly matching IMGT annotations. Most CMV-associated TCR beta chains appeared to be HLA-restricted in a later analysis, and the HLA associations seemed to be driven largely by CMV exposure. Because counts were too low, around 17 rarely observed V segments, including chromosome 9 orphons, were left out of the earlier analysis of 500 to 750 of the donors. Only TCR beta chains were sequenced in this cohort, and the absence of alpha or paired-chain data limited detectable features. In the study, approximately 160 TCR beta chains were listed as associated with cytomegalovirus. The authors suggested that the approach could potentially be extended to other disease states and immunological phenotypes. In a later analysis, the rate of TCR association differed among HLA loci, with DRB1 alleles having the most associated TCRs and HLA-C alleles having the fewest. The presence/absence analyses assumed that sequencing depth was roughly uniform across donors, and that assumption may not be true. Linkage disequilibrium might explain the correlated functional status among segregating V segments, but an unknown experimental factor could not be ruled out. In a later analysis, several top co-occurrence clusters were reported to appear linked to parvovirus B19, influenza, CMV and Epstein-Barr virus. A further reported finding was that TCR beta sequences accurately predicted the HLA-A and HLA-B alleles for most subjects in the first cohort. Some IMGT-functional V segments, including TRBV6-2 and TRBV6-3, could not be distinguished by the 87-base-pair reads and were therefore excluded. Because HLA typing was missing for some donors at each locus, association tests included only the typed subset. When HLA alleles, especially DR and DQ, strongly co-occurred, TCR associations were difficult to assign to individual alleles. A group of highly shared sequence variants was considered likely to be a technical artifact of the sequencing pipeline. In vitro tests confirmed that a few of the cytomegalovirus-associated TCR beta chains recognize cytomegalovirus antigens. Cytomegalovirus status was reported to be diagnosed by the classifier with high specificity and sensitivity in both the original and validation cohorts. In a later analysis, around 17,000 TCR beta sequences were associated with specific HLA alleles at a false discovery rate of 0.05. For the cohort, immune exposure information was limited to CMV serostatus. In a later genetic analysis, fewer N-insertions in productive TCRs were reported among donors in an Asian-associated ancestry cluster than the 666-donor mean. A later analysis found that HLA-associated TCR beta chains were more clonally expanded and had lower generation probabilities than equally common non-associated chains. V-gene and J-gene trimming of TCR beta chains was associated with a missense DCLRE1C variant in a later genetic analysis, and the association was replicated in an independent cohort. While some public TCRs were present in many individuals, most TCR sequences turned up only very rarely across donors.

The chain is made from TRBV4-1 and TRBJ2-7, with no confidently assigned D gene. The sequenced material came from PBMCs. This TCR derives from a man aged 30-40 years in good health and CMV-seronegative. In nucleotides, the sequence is TGCGCCAGCAGCCAACTGGCAGGAACCTACGAGCAGTACTTC. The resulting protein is CASSQLAGTYEQYF.